This T cell receptor beta chain comes out of a study of shared clonotypes between healthy human individuals. Study information: With ages of 18 to 49, the donors were a couple of women and three men. A donor's plate count was three for CD4 naive and three for CD4 memory; CD8 naive had two and CD8 memory one.

Recent vaccinations or acute infections were absent in the healthy HIV-negative adult donors. Sequenced by immunoSEQ multiplex PCR; TCRdb stores in-frame clones only, minus some. Of about 2.4 million clones listed, around 90% were seen once; the top ten hold 0.13% to 0.15%. The CDR3 loop spans 14 amino acids. Germline assignment: CDR1 KGHSH and CDR2 LQKENI. V was clipped by 6 bases and J by 5 bases, with 16 bases between them. The TCR was taken from a man younger than 35 in good health. V gene TRBV18 combines with J gene TRBJ1-1; D not resolved. Sequenced: naive CD4+ T cells sorted from blood. The subset here: CD45RA+ positively selected. The CDR3 DNA sequence: TGTGCCAGCTCTCTTACGCGGCCGAAGACTGAAGCTTTCTTT. Amino acids: CASSLTRPKTEAFF. The complete variable domain, with remaining parts taken from reference TRBV18 and TRBJ1-1, reads NAGVMQNPRHLVRRRGQEARLRCSPMKGHSHVYWYRQLPEEGLKFMVYLQKENIIDESGMPKERFSAEFPKEGPSILRIQQVVRGDSAAYFCASSLTRPKTEAFFGQGTRLTVV.